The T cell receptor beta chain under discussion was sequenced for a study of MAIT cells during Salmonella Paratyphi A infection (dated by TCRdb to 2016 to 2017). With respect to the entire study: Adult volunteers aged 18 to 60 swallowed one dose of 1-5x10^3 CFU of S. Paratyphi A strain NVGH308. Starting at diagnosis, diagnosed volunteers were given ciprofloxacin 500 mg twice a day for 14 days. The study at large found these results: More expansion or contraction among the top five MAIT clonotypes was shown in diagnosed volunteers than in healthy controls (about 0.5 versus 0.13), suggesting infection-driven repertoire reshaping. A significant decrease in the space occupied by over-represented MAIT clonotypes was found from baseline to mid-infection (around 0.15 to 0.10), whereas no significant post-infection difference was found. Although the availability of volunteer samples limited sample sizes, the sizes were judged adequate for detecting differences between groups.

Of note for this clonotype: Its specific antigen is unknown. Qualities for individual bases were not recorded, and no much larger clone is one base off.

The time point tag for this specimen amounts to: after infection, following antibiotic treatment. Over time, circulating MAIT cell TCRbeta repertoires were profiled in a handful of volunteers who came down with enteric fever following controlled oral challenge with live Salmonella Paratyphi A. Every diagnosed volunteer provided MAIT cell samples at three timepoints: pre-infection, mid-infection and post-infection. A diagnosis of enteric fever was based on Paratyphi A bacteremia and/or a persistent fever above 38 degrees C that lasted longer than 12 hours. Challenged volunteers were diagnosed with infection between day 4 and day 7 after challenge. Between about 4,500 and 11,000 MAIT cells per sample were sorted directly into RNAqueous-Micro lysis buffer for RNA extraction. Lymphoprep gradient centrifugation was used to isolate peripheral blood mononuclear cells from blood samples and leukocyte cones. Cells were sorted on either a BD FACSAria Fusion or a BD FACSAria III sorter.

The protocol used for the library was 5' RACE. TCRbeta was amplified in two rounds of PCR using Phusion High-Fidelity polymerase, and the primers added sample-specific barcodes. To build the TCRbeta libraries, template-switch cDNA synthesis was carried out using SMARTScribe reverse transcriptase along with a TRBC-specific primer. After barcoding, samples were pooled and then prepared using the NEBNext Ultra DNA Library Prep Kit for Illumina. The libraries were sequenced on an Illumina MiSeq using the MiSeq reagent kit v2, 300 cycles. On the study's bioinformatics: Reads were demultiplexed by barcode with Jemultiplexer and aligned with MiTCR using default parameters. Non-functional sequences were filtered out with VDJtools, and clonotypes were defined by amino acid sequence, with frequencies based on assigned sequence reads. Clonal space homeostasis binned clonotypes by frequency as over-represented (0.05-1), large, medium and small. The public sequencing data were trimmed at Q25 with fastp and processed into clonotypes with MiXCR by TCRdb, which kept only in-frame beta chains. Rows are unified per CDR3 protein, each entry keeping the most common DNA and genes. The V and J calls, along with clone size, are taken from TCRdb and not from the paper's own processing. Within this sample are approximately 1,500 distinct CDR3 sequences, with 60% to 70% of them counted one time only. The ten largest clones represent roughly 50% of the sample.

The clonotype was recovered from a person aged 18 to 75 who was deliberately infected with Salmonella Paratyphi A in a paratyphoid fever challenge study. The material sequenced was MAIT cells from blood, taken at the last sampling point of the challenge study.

The sequence in DNA is TGTGCCAGCAAAGGATTGGCGGGGGAGGACACCGGGGAGCTGTTTTTT. This is translated as CASKGLAGEDTGELFF. This receptor chain uses TRBV6-2 or TRBV6-3 and TRBJ2-2; 7 junctional bases match TRBD2. V loses 7 bases at its end and J loses 3 bases; junction bases beyond the gene matches: 11. CDR1 and CDR2, per the germline V gene, are MNHEY and SVGEGT. Counted from cysteine to phenylalanine, this CDR3 has 16 amino acids. The entry retains the CDR3 DNA only, 48 bases that are in frame from base 1.